Listed below are T cell receptor beta chains from one sample, sequenced in a study of early T cells in non-severe SARS-CoV-2 infection. One entry per CDR3 protein, called by TCRdb with MiXCR from the 5' RACE reads. The repertoire holds about 72,000 distinct CDR3 sequences, over 9% seen once, with under 10% in the top ten. Sequencing used whole blood, obtained at baseline. Receptor source: an adult who was a healthcare worker with PCR-confirmed SARS-CoV-2 infection or an uninfected control (not recorded which). CDR3s include the opening cysteine and the closing phenylalanine or tryptophan. The D gene is left open where the match is weak. Rows may omit the clone size; those that give it use once, few, many or a size class.

J gene: TRBJ2-7; clone size: many; V gene: TRBV6-5; D gene: TRBD1; CDR3 protein: CASRTQGVREQYF; CDR3 DNA: TGTGCCAGCAGGACACAGGGGGTAAGGGAGCAGTACTTC
J gene: TRBJ1-2; clone size: NA; V gene: TRBV30; D gene: NA; CDR3 protein: CAWNNRMGGYTF; CDR3 DNA: TGTGCCTGGAACAACCGAATGGGGGGCTACACCTTC
J gene: TRBJ1-2; clone size: NA; V gene: TRBV7-2; D gene: NA; CDR3 protein: CASGKWDGYTF; CDR3 DNA: TGTGCCAGCGGAAAATGGGATGGCTACACCTTC
J gene: TRBJ1-4; clone size: few; V gene: TRBV10-3; D gene: TRBD1; CDR3 protein: CAISDSSTGDNEKLFF; CDR3 DNA: TGTGCCATCAGTGATTCCTCGACAGGGGATAATGAAAAACTGTTTTTT
J gene: TRBJ2-1; clone size: many; V gene: TRBV19; D gene: NA; CDR3 protein: CASSIQSSYNEQFF; CDR3 DNA: TGTGCCAGTAGTATCCAGAGCTCCTACAATGAGCAGTTCTTC
J gene: TRBJ2-1; clone size: many; V gene: TRBV7-3; D gene: TRBD1; CDR3 protein: CASSLNGQGADEQFF; CDR3 DNA: TGTGCCAGCAGCTTAAATGGACAGGGGGCAGATGAGCAGTTCTTC
J gene: TRBJ2-3; clone size: few; V gene: TRBV6-2/TRBV6-3; D gene: TRBD1; CDR3 protein: CASSLRQGPTDTQYF; CDR3 DNA: TGTGCCAGCAGTTTGCGACAGGGGCCCACAGATACGCAGTATTTT
J gene: TRBJ2-7; clone size: NA; V gene: TRBV11-3; D gene: NA; CDR3 protein: CASSAGPLAGEQYF; CDR3 DNA: TGTGCCAGCTCCGCCGGGCCGCTAGCAGGGGAGCAGTACTTC
J gene: TRBJ2-5; clone size: many; V gene: TRBV7-8; D gene: TRBD1; CDR3 protein: CASSMTGGPETQYF; CDR3 DNA: TGTGCCAGCAGCATGACAGGGGGCCCAGAGACCCAGTACTTC
J gene: TRBJ1-1; clone size: NA; V gene: TRBV20-1; D gene: NA; CDR3 protein: CSASGGGEAFF; CDR3 DNA: TGCAGTGCTAGTGGGGGGGGCGAAGCTTTCTTT
J gene: TRBJ1-1; clone size: NA; V gene: TRBV4-2; D gene: NA; CDR3 protein: CASSQDQDTEAFF; CDR3 DNA: TGTGCCAGCAGCCAAGATCAGGACACTGAAGCTTTCTTT
J gene: TRBJ2-3; clone size: NA; V gene: TRBV20-1; D gene: NA; CDR3 protein: CSARPYRESTDTQYF; CDR3 DNA: TGCAGTGCCCGACCCTACCGGGAGAGCACAGATACGCAGTATTTT
J gene: TRBJ1-5; clone size: few; V gene: TRBV2; D gene: TRBD1; CDR3 protein: CASLRDRASNQPQHF; CDR3 DNA: TGTGCCAGCCTCCGGGACAGGGCGAGCAATCAGCCCCAGCATTTT
J gene: TRBJ1-2; clone size: few; V gene: TRBV7-2; D gene: TRBD1; CDR3 protein: CASSAKPGQGGGYTF; CDR3 DNA: TGTGCCAGCAGCGCCAAACCGGGACAGGGGGGCGGCTACACCTTC
J gene: TRBJ2-5; clone size: few; V gene: TRBV7-6; D gene: TRBD2; CDR3 protein: CASSLGLAGETQYF; CDR3 DNA: TGTGCCAGCAGCTTAGGTCTAGCGGGGGAGACCCAGTACTTC
J gene: TRBJ1-5; clone size: NA; V gene: TRBV6-1; D gene: NA; CDR3 protein: CASSEGSWTMAQPQHF; CDR3 DNA: TGTGCCAGCAGTGAAGGTAGTTGGACAATGGCCCAGCCCCAGCATTTT
J gene: TRBJ2-3; clone size: many; V gene: TRBV29-1; D gene: NA; CDR3 protein: CSVDTGSDTQYF; CDR3 DNA: TGCAGCGTTGACACAGGATCAGATACGCAGTATTTT
J gene: TRBJ2-7; clone size: NA; V gene: TRBV4-1; D gene: TRBD2; CDR3 protein: CASSQYTGTSASYEQYF; CDR3 DNA: TGCGCCAGCAGCCAATATACCGGGACTAGCGCATCCTACGAGCAGTACTTC
J gene: TRBJ2-1; clone size: few; V gene: TRBV7-2; D gene: NA; CDR3 protein: CASSLDGIGRYNEQFF; CDR3 DNA: TGTGCCAGCAGCTTAGACGGGATCGGGAGATACAATGAGCAGTTCTTC
J gene: TRBJ1-1; clone size: NA; V gene: TRBV20-1; D gene: NA; CDR3 protein: CSTKSFGNTEAFF; CDR3 DNA: TGCAGTACGAAAAGTTTTGGAAACACTGAAGCTTTCTTT
J gene: TRBJ1-3; clone size: few; V gene: TRBV6-6; D gene: NA; CDR3 protein: CASTAFTGNTIYF; CDR3 DNA: TGTGCCAGCACGGCGTTCACTGGAAACACCATATATTTT
J gene: TRBJ1-2; clone size: few; V gene: TRBV6-1; D gene: TRBD1; CDR3 protein: CASTTGEYGYTF; CDR3 DNA: TGTGCCAGCACCACAGGGGAGTATGGCTACACCTTC
J gene: TRBJ2-7; clone size: few; V gene: TRBV11-3; D gene: NA; CDR3 protein: CASSLDDEQYF; CDR3 DNA: TGTGCCAGCAGCCTGGATGACGAGCAGTACTTC
J gene: TRBJ1-1; clone size: NA; V gene: TRBV11-3; D gene: TRBD1; CDR3 protein: CASTRGGQGTEAFF; CDR3 DNA: TGTGCCAGCACCCGTGGGGGACAGGGAACTGAAGCTTTCTTT
J gene: TRBJ2-7; clone size: many; V gene: TRBV6-2/TRBV6-3; D gene: TRBD1; CDR3 protein: CASNAGTGLYEQYF; CDR3 DNA: TGTGCCAGCAACGCCGGGACAGGCCTATACGAGCAGTACTTC
J gene: TRBJ2-3; clone size: many; V gene: TRBV7-2; D gene: TRBD2; CDR3 protein: CASSLSGGADTQYF; CDR3 DNA: TGTGCCAGCAGCTTATCGGGGGGGGCAGATACGCAGTATTTT
J gene: TRBJ2-1; clone size: NA; V gene: TRBV20-1; D gene: NA; CDR3 protein: CSARDPTSLNEQFF; CDR3 DNA: TGCAGTGCTAGAGATCCGACTAGTCTCAATGAGCAGTTCTTC
J gene: TRBJ2-7; clone size: NA; V gene: TRBV30; D gene: NA; CDR3 protein: CACYGTSSSYEQYF; CDR3 DNA: TGTGCCTGTTACGGGACTTCAAGCTCCTACGAGCAGTACTTC
J gene: TRBJ1-1; clone size: many; V gene: TRBV4-2; D gene: NA; CDR3 protein: CASSQAKGWVAFF; CDR3 DNA: TGTGCCAGCAGCCAAGCGAAGGGGTGGGTAGCTTTCTTT
J gene: TRBJ2-2; clone size: many; V gene: TRBV18; D gene: NA; CDR3 protein: CASSPSDLAWTGELFF; CDR3 DNA: TGTGCCAGCTCACCATCCGATCTAGCGTGGACCGGGGAGCTGTTTTTT
J gene: TRBJ2-7; clone size: few; V gene: TRBV7-2; D gene: NA; CDR3 protein: CASSFGTTSYEQYF; CDR3 DNA: TGTGCCAGCAGCTTTGGGACAACCTCCTACGAGCAGTACTTC
J gene: TRBJ2-7; clone size: once; V gene: TRBV6-6; D gene: TRBD2; CDR3 protein: CASSGSAGGSGEQYF; CDR3 DNA: TGTGCCAGCAGTGGCTCAGCGGGGGGCTCTGGCGAGCAGTACTTC
J gene: TRBJ2-3; clone size: few; V gene: TRBV18; D gene: NA; CDR3 protein: CASSPLASIDTQYF; CDR3 DNA: TGTGCCAGCTCACCATTGGCTAGCATAGATACGCAGTATTTT
J gene: TRBJ2-3; clone size: NA; V gene: TRBV7-3; D gene: TRBD2; CDR3 protein: CASSHLAGGGTDTQYF; CDR3 DNA: TGTGCCAGCAGCCACCTAGCGGGGGGAGGCACAGATACGCAGTATTTT
J gene: TRBJ1-2; clone size: NA; V gene: TRBV18; D gene: NA; CDR3 protein: CASSPGGASNYGYTF; CDR3 DNA: TGTGCCAGCTCACCAGGAGGGGCCTCTAACTATGGCTACACCTTC
J gene: TRBJ2-2; clone size: many; V gene: TRBV6-1; D gene: TRBD1; CDR3 protein: CASSSQGAIGELFF; CDR3 DNA: TGTGCCAGCAGTTCACAGGGGGCGATCGGGGAGCTGTTTTTT
J gene: TRBJ2-3; clone size: many; V gene: TRBV13; D gene: NA; CDR3 protein: CASSFTGNTDTQYF; CDR3 DNA: TGTGCCAGCAGCTTTACAGGGAACACAGATACGCAGTATTTT